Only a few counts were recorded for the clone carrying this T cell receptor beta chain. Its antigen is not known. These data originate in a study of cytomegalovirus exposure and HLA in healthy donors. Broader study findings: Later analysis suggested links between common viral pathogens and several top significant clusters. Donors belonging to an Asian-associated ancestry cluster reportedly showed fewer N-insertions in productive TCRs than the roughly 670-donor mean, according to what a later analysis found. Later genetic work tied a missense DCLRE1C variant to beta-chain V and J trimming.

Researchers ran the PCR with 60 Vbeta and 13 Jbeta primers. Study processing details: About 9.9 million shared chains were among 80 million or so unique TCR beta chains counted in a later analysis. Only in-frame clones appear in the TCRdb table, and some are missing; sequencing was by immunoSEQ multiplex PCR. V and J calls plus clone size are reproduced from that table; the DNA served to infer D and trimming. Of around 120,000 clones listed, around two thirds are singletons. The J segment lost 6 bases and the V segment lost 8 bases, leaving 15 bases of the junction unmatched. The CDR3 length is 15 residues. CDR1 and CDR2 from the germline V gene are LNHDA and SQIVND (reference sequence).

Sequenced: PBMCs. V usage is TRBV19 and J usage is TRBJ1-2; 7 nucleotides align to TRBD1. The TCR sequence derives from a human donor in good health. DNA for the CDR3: TGTGCCAGTTTGGTTGCCGTGACAGGGACTGATGGCTACACCTTC. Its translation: CASLVAVTGTDGYTF.